The 25 T cell receptor beta chains given below trace back to one sample, sequenced in a study of radiation and T cells in renal cell carcinoma. Profiling relied on immunoSEQ multiplex PCR, and the TCRdb table lists in-frame clones only, not all of them. The sample lists thousands of clones; less than 65% were seen once. Described treatment: 15 Gy SBRT to primary tumor, nephrectomy 4 weeks later. Specimen: tumor tissue, collected from a patient whose treatment included radiotherapy and nephrectomy. The receptors here all came from a woman between 55 and 75 years old with renal cell carcinoma.

The chain has TRBV10-3 and TRBJ2-7; D possibly uses TRBD1 or TRBD2 (5 bases each). In germline, CDR1 is ENHRY, CDR2 SYGVKD. This CDR3 is 13 amino acids long. Deletions cut 4 bases from V and 2 bases from J, with 9 bases between. CDR3 nucleotide sequence: TGTGCCATCAGTGGGGAGACAGCCTACGAGCAGTACTTC. Translation: CAISGETAYEQYF.

This sequence joins TRBV2 and TRBJ1-1, with 8 nucleotides matching TRBD1. V dropped 7 bases and J dropped 5; count of bases not matched to a gene: 12. CDR3 size: 15 residues. Germline-derived CDR1 and CDR2 are SNHLY and FYNNEI. The CDR3 DNA follows: TGTGCCAGCAAACTACCACGGGACAGGAAAACTGAAGCTTTCTTT. Amino acid sequence: CASKLPRDRKTEAFF.

This CDR3 reads CASRDNWTGSNYGYTF. The CDR3 DNA reads TGTGCCAGCAGGGATAATTGGACAGGCTCTAACTATGGCTACACCTTC. The chain joins TRBV2 to TRBJ1-2, with 7 positions matching TRBD1. After removal of 6 bases from V and 0 bases from J, the junction contained 10 bases not matched to a gene. Germline V gene lookup returns CDR1 SNHLY and CDR2 FYNNEI. CDR3 length equals 16 residues.

The chain carries TRBV30 and TRBJ1-1, with D possibly being TRBD1 (6 bases). Trimming removed 2 bases at V and 5 bases at J, with 12 bases between. This CDR3 is built from 13 residues. Germline V gives CDR1 GTSNPN, CDR2 SVGIG (reference sequence). This chain's CDR3 is CAWSSRGGTEAFF. CDR3 bases: TGTGCCTGGAGTAGCAGGGGAGGAACTGAAGCTTTCTTT.

A few counts support this clone. V is TRBV2 and J is TRBJ2-3; tentatively, D is TRBD1 (5 bases). This CDR3 is 15 amino acids long. From germline, CDR1 is SNHLY and CDR2 FYNNEI. The V end lost 6 bases, the J end lost 0 bases, and 13 bases lay between the germline ends. CDR3 loop: CASRKRTTSTDTQYF. CDR3 nucleotide sequence: TGTGCCAGCAGGAAACGGACAACTAGCACAGATACGCAGTATTTT.

The CDR3 here is CASSLGRTINTGELFF. In DNA form, the CDR3 reads TGTGCCAGCAGCTTAGGAAGGACTATTAACACCGGGGAGCTGTTTTTT. The chain recombines TRBV7-7 with TRBJ2-2; D is possibly TRBD2 (6 bases). With 1 base removed from V and 2 bases from J, the gap between germline ends came to 11 bases. Germline assignment: CDR1 SSHAT and CDR2 FNYEAQ (reference sequence). The CDR3 is 16 residues long.

The V and J genes are TRBV7-4 and TRBJ1-2; no clear D gene. The CDR3 spans 14 residues. The V gene's germline CDR1 is SGHVT and CDR2 SQSDAQ. Trimming took 5 bases from V and 4 from J, leaving 14 bases between them. The CDR3 sequence is CASSPARKTYGYTF. The DNA of the CDR3 is TGTGCCAGCAGCCCAGCTCGAAAGACCTATGGCTACACCTTC.

This chain joins TRBV9 and TRBJ1-5; unclear D gene. Trimming shortened V by 0 bases and J by 2 bases, and 9 bases separated the two germline ends. The CDR3 has 15 amino acids. Per germline, CDR1 SGDLS and CDR2 YYNGEE. CDR3 loop: CASSVGTLGNQPQHF. In DNA, the CDR3 is TGTGCCAGCAGCGTAGGAACCCTAGGCAATCAGCCCCAGCATTTT. Using reference TRBV9 and TRBJ1-5 for the parts outside the CDR3, the full variable domain is DSGVTQTPKHLITATGQRVTLRCSPRSGDLSVYWYQQSLDQGLQFLIQYYNGEERAKGNILERFSAQQFPDLHSELNLSSLELGDSALYFCASSVGTLGNQPQHFGDGTRLSIL.

This chain links TRBV7-2 with TRBJ2-3; D uncertain. The CDR3 is 14 residues long. Germline V gene data show CDR1 as SGHTA and CDR2 as FQGNSA. V lost 1 base, J lost 2 bases, and 7 bases lay in between. In DNA form, the CDR3 reads TGTGCCAGCAGCTTAGACGGAAACACAGATACGCAGTATTTT. It codes for CASSLDGNTDTQYF.

With respect to this clone: Other DNA sequences in this specimen translate into the identical CDR3. The rearrangement joins TRBV18 to TRBJ1-4, with 7 nucleotides matching TRBD1. CDR1 KGHSH and CDR2 LQKENI come from the germline V gene. The CDR3 spans 14 residues. Germline trimming cut 3 bases from V and 8 bases from J; bases unmatched to any gene: 6. The CDR3 DNA reads TGTGCCAGCTCACCTGACAGGGAGGGGGAAAAACTGTTTTTT. The encoded protein is CASSPDREGEKLFF. Looking up the rest from reference TRBV18 and TRBJ1-4 gives the full variable domain: NAGVMQNPRHLVRRRGQEARLRCSPMKGHSHVYWYRQLPEEGLKFMVYLQKENIIDESGMPKERFSAEFPKEGPSILRIQQVVRGDSAAYFCASSPDREGEKLFFGSGTQLSVL.

The chain has TRBV5-4 and TRBJ1-2, with a tentative D call TRBD1 (6 bases). Trimming took 4 bases from V and 6 from J, leaving 25 bases between them. The germline gives CDR1 SGHNT, CDR2 YYREEE (reference sequence). The CDR3 consists of 17 residues. In nucleotides, the CDR3 is TGTGCCAGCAGCCCACCCCCCACAGGGTCCAGGTCTAATGGCTACACCTTC. Its translation: CASSPPPTGSRSNGYTF. The variable domain in full, with the rest retrieved from reference TRBV5-4 and TRBJ1-2, is ETGVTQSPTHLIKTRGQQVTLRCSSQSGHNTVSWYQQALGQGPQFIFQYYREEENGRGNFPPRFSGLQFPNYSSELNVNALELDDSALYLCASSPPPTGSRSNGYTFGSGTRLTVV.

The sample holds one count of this clone. The genes are TRBV4-3 and TRBJ2-3; 11 bases fit TRBD2. The CDR3 runs 16 residues. V shed 2 bases and J 4 bases; nucleotides not matched to a gene: 5. The germline CDR1 and CDR2 sequences are LGHNA and YSLEER. The CDR3 DNA sequence: TGCGCCAGCAGCCAACTACTAGCGGGGGTCTCAGATACGCAGTATTTT. Amino acid sequence: CASSQLLAGVSDTQYF.

This clone was counted a few times. This chain connects TRBV7-9 to TRBJ1-2; D gene uncertain. Trimming removed 2 bases at V and 5 bases at J, with 9 bases between. Per the germline V gene, CDR1 is SEHNR and CDR2 is FQNEAQ (reference sequence). The CDR3 is made up of 13 amino acids. The chain's CDR3 is CASSLQRPYGYTF. DNA of the CDR3: TGTGCCAGCAGCTTACAGCGCCCTTATGGCTACACCTTC. Combining the CDR3 with reference TRBV7-9 and TRBJ1-2 gives the whole variable domain DTGVSQNPRHKITKRGQNVTFRCDPISEHNRLYWYRQTLGQGPEFLTYFQNEAQLEKSRLLSDRFSAERPKGSFSTLEIQRTEQGDSAMYLCASSLQRPYGYTFGSGTRLTVV.

Concerning this clone itself: A junction boundary mismatches the germline segment, possibly from a read error. This sequence joins TRBV6-6 and TRBJ2-1; D ambiguous. The CDR3 is made up of 14 amino acids. Germline CDR1 and CDR2: MNHNY and SVGAGI (reference sequence). This CDR3 is CASSLGSAYNEQFF. The CDR3 nucleotides are TGTGCCAGTAGTTTAGGGTCGGCCTACAATGAGCAGTTCTTC.

The chain uses TRBV19 and TRBJ1-5; D is unclear. Germline CDR1 reads LNHDA; CDR2 reads SQIVND (reference sequence). The CDR3 loop spans 15 amino acids. The ends were cut back, 7 bases at V and 7 bases at J, with 20 bases in the middle. The CDR3 here is CASTSWAGKHQPQHF. The CDR3 DNA reads as TGTGCCAGTACCTCCTGGGCGGGGAAGCACCAGCCCCAGCATTTT.

This chain uses TRBV10-3 with TRBJ2-5; D ambiguous. This CDR3 comprises 13 residues. V lost 6 bases and J 1 base, leaving 9 bases between the germline ends. CDR1 and CDR2 (germline): ENHRY, SYGVKD. The chain's CDR3 is CAIRVRPQETQYF. The CDR3 DNA reads TGTGCCATCAGGGTCCGTCCCCAAGAGACCCAGTACTTC.

The rearrangement links TRBV10-2 to TRBJ1-1; D is uncertain. This CDR3 is built from 14 residues. V was pared by 0 bases and J by 4 bases, with 9 bases between. CDR1 is WSHSY, CDR2 SAAADI, per germline. CDR3 residues: CASSESQGSTEAFF. Here the CDR3 DNA reads TGCGCCAGCAGTGAGTCTCAAGGGAGCACTGAAGCTTTCTTT.

The V and J genes are TRBV5-8 and TRBJ2-3; 7 nucleotides match TRBD2. The CDR3 contains 14 residues. Germline CDR1 SGHTS, CDR2 YDEGEE. The junction had 5 bases not matched to a gene; V was cut back by 5 bases and J by 2 bases. CDR3 sequence (DNA): TGTGCCAGCAGTTCCGGGGGGTCCACAGATACGCAGTATTTT. It yields the protein CASSSGGSTDTQYF.

A single count supports this clone. V usage is TRBV5-1 and J usage is TRBJ1-5; D might be TRBD1 (6 bases). Germline V gene data show CDR1 as SGHRS and CDR2 as YFSETQ. The CDR3 sequence is 14 residues long. Deletions cut 2 bases from V and 5 bases from J, with 11 bases between. Written as DNA, the CDR3 is TGCGCCAGCAGCTTCGATGGACAGTATCAGCCCCAGCATTTT. This sequence encodes CASSFDGQYQPQHF. Together with reference TRBV5-1 and TRBJ1-5, the CDR3 gives the full variable domain: KAGVTQTPRYLIKTRGQQVTLSCSPISGHRSVSWYQQTPGQGLQFLFEYFSETQRNKGNFPGRFSGRQFSNSRSEMNVSTLELGDSALYLCASSFDGQYQPQHFGDGTRLSIL.

This clone was seen more than once but under ten times. The chain uses TRBV7-9 and TRBJ1-5; D is undetermined. Germline CDR1 reads SEHNR; CDR2 reads FQNEAQ (reference sequence). Trimming removed 3 bases from V and 6 bases from J, with 6 bases in between. This CDR3 has 12 residues. The CDR3 DNA follows: TGTGCCAGCAGCTTCTGGAGTCAGCCCCAGCATTTT. Translation: CASSFWSQPQHF.

The chain carries TRBV10-3 and TRBJ2-7; unclear D gene. The length of the CDR3 is 11 residues. CDR1 is ENHRY and CDR2 is SYGVKD in the germline V gene. Deletions cut 8 bases from V and 2 bases from J, with 7 bases between. The chain's CDR3 is CAIGPTYEQYF. The CDR3 DNA is TGTGCCATCGGCCCCACCTACGAGCAGTACTTC.

This clone has a single count. J is TRBJ2-5 and V is TRBV14, with 8 bases lining up with TRBD2. V shed 0 bases and J 3 bases; nucleotides not matched to a gene: 3. CDR3 length: 15 residues. Germline V CDR1 and CDR2: SGHDN, FVKESK. This CDR3 is CASSQDRGGKETQYF. The CDR3 DNA reads TGTGCCAGCAGCCAAGATCGGGGGGGAAAAGAGACCCAGTACTTC. The whole variable domain, remainder taken from reference TRBV14 and TRBJ2-5, is EAGVTQFPSHSVIEKGQTVTLRCDPISGHDNLYWYRRVMGKEIKFLLHFVKESKQDESGMPNNRFLAERTGGTYSTLKVQPAELEDSGVYFCASSQDRGGKETQYFGPGTRLLVL.

The gene calls are TRBV4-1 and TRBJ2-7; no firm D call. V dropped 1 base and J dropped 0 bases, with 10 bases sitting between them. This CDR3 has 15 amino acids. CDR1 and CDR2 (germline): MGHRA, YSYEKL. The CDR3 reads CASSQAFTSSYEQYF. The CDR3 DNA reads TGCGCCAGCAGCCAAGCGTTTACCTCCTCCTACGAGCAGTACTTC.

The genes are TRBV4-1 and TRBJ1-4; 8 bases are a match to TRBD1. V lost 4 bases, J lost 2 bases, and 6 bases stayed unmatched. CDR3 length equals 16 residues. The germline V gene encodes CDR1 MGHRA and CDR2 YSYEKL. CDR3 in amino acids: CASSPGQGATNEKLFF. In nucleotides, the CDR3 is TGCGCCAGCAGCCCCGGTCAGGGGGCTACTAATGAAAAACTGTTTTTT.

J is TRBJ2-2 and V is TRBV4-2, with D unclear. CDR3 size: 15 residues. CDR1 is LGHNA and CDR2 is YNFKEQ in the germline V gene. Trimming took 0 bases from V and 9 from J, leaving 14 bases between them. Here the CDR3 reads CASSQDRTGHRELFF. The CDR3 region has the DNA TGTGCCAGCAGCCAAGATCGTACTGGCCACCGGGAGCTGTTTTTT.